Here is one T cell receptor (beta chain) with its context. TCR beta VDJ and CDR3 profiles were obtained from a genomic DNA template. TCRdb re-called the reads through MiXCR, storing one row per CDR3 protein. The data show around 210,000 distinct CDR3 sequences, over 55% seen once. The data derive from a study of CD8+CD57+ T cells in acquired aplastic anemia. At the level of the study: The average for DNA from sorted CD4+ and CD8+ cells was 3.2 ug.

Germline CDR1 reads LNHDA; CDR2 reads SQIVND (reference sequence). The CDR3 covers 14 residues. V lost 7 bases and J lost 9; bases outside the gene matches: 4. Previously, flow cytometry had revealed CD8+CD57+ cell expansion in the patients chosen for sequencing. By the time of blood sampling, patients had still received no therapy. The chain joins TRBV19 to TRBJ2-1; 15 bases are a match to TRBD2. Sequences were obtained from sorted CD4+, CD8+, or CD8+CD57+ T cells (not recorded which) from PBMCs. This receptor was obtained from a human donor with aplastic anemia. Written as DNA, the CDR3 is TGTGCCAGTACCGGGACTAGCGGGAGGTTTGAGCAGTTCTTC. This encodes CASTGTSGRFEQFF.